Listed below are T cell receptor beta chains from one sample, sequenced in a study of T cell changes during pregnancy in multiple sclerosis. The assay was immunoSEQ multiplex PCR, and TCRdb's table has in-frame clones only and misses some. The table shows 15,000 to 20,000 clones, with 95% to 97% occurring only once. Specimen: peripheral blood, collected in the third trimester of pregnancy. These receptors came from a female donor with multiple sclerosis, enrolled in a pregnancy study. CDR3s leave out the opening cysteine and the closing phenylalanine or tryptophan. Each record gives: V gene, D gene, CDR3 protein. D genes are given only for firm matches.

TRBV7-9,.,ASSFDFYEQY
TRBV7-6,.,ASSQLMQETQY
TRBV11-1,.,ASSSGSSETQY
TRBV6-5,TRBD1,ASSANRGNTEAF
TRBV18,TRBD1,ASSPARTGTGGTDTQY
TRBV6-5,.,ASWTLPLAEQY
TRBV28,TRBD2,ASSPPGRAYEQY
TRBV18,TRBD1,ASSPPGQARSYEQY
TRBV7-9,TRBD1,ASSARTGLEAF
TRBV15,.,ATSRVGRGGANVLT
TRBV14,.,ASSQVWRGSGANVLT
TRBV12-5,.,ASRIGETQY
TRBV7-3,TRBD1,ASSSDGTGSYEQY
TRBV2,.,ASSDFRQTGTEAF
TRBV19,TRBD1,ASRLSGSGTGDEKLF
TRBV28,.,ASSLGRTEAF
TRBV5-1,TRBD1,ASSLATGAGTEAF
TRBV5-1,.,ASSSRQGLTLSYNEQF